The following is a TCR beta chain sequence with its context. Its target is not known. This sample stems from a study of blood T cells in healthy people across ages. With a J-beta primer mix and a sample-barcoded 5' primer, a second PCR ran roughly 6 to 12 cycles. A 12-random-nucleotide template-switch adaptor tagged each cDNA molecule. TCRdb re-derived calls from the 5' RACE reads in MiXCR, one entry per CDR3 protein. This table has 550,000 to 600,000 distinct CDR3 sequences, less than 60% appearing once. Per sample, a minimum of 7 million PBMCs were isolated. General study findings and limits: Investigators treated diversity estimates from one million T cells as underestimates.

The CDR3 consists of 14 residues. Trimming stripped 6 bases from V and 4 bases from J, with 13 bases between. This chain uses TRBV12-3 or TRBV12-4 with TRBJ1-5; D gene ambiguous. Sequenced material: blood. The TCR originated in an elderly man in good health. CDR3 bases: TGTGCCAGCAGCCGAGCACTTGAGAATCAGCCCCAGCATTTT. Its protein product is CASSRALENQPQHF.